The sequence of this T cell receptor beta chain was determined in a study of T cell responses to AZD1222 COVID-19 vaccine. Points from the study as a whole: Donors were chiefly white British, with a greater number of females, and clonal diversity was perhaps underestimated. Regions 160-218 and 743-854 dominated among vaccine-associated CD4 TCRs spanning spike. Seropositive status at baseline applied to only a handful of AZD1222 recipients. Researchers took repertoire samples only after the peak T cell response had come.

The CDR3 loop spans 13 amino acids. The V segment lost 5 bases and the J segment 4 bases; nucleotides outside the gene matches: 4. Germline V gives CDR1 SGHTA, CDR2 FQGNSA. Data came from immunoSEQ multiplex PCR; TCRdb stores just in-frame clones and leaves some out. The data show around 70,000 clones, 88% seen once. About this clone itself: The antigen remains undetermined.

The chain joins TRBV7-2 to TRBJ1-1; 7 bases fit TRBD1. This sample comprised peripheral blood, obtained 28 days after the second dose of the MenACWY control vaccine. This TCR was sampled from an adult who received the MenACWY meningococcal vaccine as a control. CDR3 nucleotide sequence: TGTGCCAGCAGCACGCAGGGGGGCACTGAAGCTTTCTTT. Its protein product is CASSTQGGTEAFF.